This record concerns one TCR beta chain sequence. What it binds is not known. Only in-frame clones appear in the TCRdb table, and some are missing; sequencing was by immunoSEQ multiplex PCR. The top ten clones hold more than 4% of a sample with 100,000 to 150,000 clones, 80% to 90% of them seen once. CDR1 and CDR2 from the germline V gene are MDHEN and SYDVKM. The germline V and J ends were trimmed by 6 bases and 5 bases, with 10 bases remaining between them. The CDR3 is made up of 12 amino acids. This record belongs to a study of T cell responses to AZD1222 COVID-19 vaccine. On the study more broadly: Second doses at about 4 or about 12 weeks were pooled.

Study conclusions and caveats: Spike-specific TCR breadth and depth both grew after two AZD1222 doses.

The chain couples TRBV28 to TRBJ1-2, with D unclear. This sample comprised peripheral blood, obtained on day 0 of AZD1222 vaccination. This TCR was recovered from an adult in good health. CDR3 DNA sequence: TGTGCCAGCAGCCTTGACGGATATGGCTACACCTTC. Its protein product is CASSLDGYGYTF.